A single sample is the source of the 23 T cell receptor beta chains below, sequenced in a study of T cell responses to AZD1222 COVID-19 vaccine. Generated by immunoSEQ multiplex PCR, the TCRdb table keeps only in-frame clones and is missing some. The sample holds about 140,000 clones; 80% to 95% are singletons and the top ten take approximately 5.9%. The material sequenced was peripheral blood, taken 28 days after the second AZD1222 dose. The source of these receptors is an adult who received the AZD1222 COVID-19 vaccine.

With regard to this clone: One end of the junction fails to match germline, which may point to a read error. CDR3 coding DNA: TGTGCCAGCAGTAGAAACCAGGGGGCCCCCGACCCTTTC. This gives the protein CASSRNQGAPDPF. This chain joins TRBV28 and TRBJ1-2; 8 nucleotides align to TRBD1. Germline V gene sequence: CDR1 MDHEN, CDR2 SYDVKM. The CDR3 is 13 amino acids.

DNA for the CDR3: TGTGCCAGCAGCTTAGGGCGGCTAGCGGGGGTGAACACCGGGGAGCTGTTTTTT. It specifies CASSLGRLAGVNTGELFF. This chain uses TRBV7-2 with TRBJ2-2; TRBD2 agrees at 10 bases. V was clipped by 1 base and J by 1 base; unmatched bases: 6. The CDR3 contains 18 residues. CDR1 is SGHTA and CDR2 is FQGNSA in the germline V gene.

This clone was counted a single time. This chain joins TRBV27 and TRBJ2-5; 9 bases match TRBD1. The length of the CDR3 is 13 residues. J lost 5 bases, V lost 6 bases, and 4 bases had no gene match. The V gene's germline CDR1 is MNHEY and CDR2 SMNVEV (reference sequence). The CDR3 DNA follows: TGTGCCAGCAGACAGGGGGCAGGGGAGACCCAGTACTTC. It yields the protein CASRQGAGETQYF.

This chain uses TRBV9 with TRBJ1-1; D is unclear. The germline V and J ends were trimmed by 3 bases and 5 bases, with 17 bases remaining between them. The CDR3 spans 15 residues. CDR1 and CDR2 (germline): SGDLS, YYNGEE. This chain's CDR3 is CASSESSGGLTEAFF. The CDR3, as DNA: TGTGCCAGCAGCGAGAGTTCGGGTGGGTTGACTGAAGCTTTCTTT.

The rearrangement links TRBV18 to TRBJ1-1, with D maybe TRBD1 (5 bases). V gave up 1 base and J gave up 7 bases, with 7 bases separating them. The CDR3 is 12 residues long. Germline CDR1 is KGHSH and CDR2 is LQKENI. CDR3 in amino acids: CASSPRQGEAFF. CDR3 nucleotide sequence: TGTGCCAGCTCACCACGGCAGGGTGAAGCTTTCTTT.

The chain employs TRBV3-1 (or the pseudogene TRBV3-2) and TRBJ2-3; 8 bases agree with TRBD2. The CDR3 consists of 16 residues. The V and J ends lost 0 bases and 3 bases, in that order; junction bases with no gene match: 5. Germline V gene data show CDR1 as LGHDT and CDR2 as YNNKEL (reference sequence). CDR3: CASSQDQAGATDTQYF. In DNA form, the CDR3 reads TGTGCCAGCAGCCAAGATCAAGCGGGGGCGACAGATACGCAGTATTTT.

This rearrangement joins TRBV4-1 to TRBJ2-5, with TRBD2 identical over 12 bases. Trimming at V came to 0 bases and at J to 2 bases, leaving 10 bases not matched to a gene. This CDR3 has 19 residues. CDR1 MGHRA and CDR2 YSYEKL come from the germline V gene. CDR3 coding DNA: TGCGCCAGCAGCCAAGATTCTGGAACTAGCGGGGGGCAACAAGAGACCCAGTACTTC. It codes for CASSQDSGTSGGQQETQYF.

The chain employs TRBV3-1 (or the pseudogene TRBV3-2) and TRBJ2-5; tentatively, D is TRBD2 (6 bases). There are 16 residues in the CDR3. Germline lookup yields CDR1 LGHDT and CDR2 YNNKEL (reference sequence). The ends were cut back, 4 bases at V and 2 bases at J, with 17 bases in the middle. CDR3 sequence reads: CASSRSRDWRQETQYF. DNA for the CDR3: TGTGCCAGCAGCCGATCCCGGGACTGGAGACAAGAGACCCAGTACTTC.

The chain uses TRBV3-1 (or the pseudogene TRBV3-2) and TRBJ2-1, with 10 bases identical to TRBD2. The CDR3 consists of 15 residues. With V trimmed by 3 bases and J by 11 bases, 10 bases remained unmatched. Germline V gene data show CDR1 as LGHDT and CDR2 as YNNKEL (reference sequence). CDR3 sequence reads: CASSHPSGSGYQQFF. The DNA of the CDR3 is TGTGCCAGCAGCCATCCTAGCGGGAGTGGATACCAGCAGTTCTTC.

In this sample, this clone turned up once. This chain connects TRBV6-2 or TRBV6-3 to TRBJ1-6; D is unresolved. Trimming stripped 6 bases from V and 5 bases from J, with 11 bases between. The CDR3 is 14 amino acids. CDR1 is MNHEY, CDR2 SVGEGT, per germline. For the CDR3, the DNA is TGTGCCAGCAGCCCCCGGCGCGATAATTCACCCCTCCACTTT. Protein: CASSPRRDNSPLHF.

The chain links TRBV5-1 to TRBJ1-1; unclear D gene. The CDR3 consists of 14 residues. Trimming pared 4 bases from V and 1 base from J, leaving 11 bases between. Per the germline V gene, CDR1 is SGHRS and CDR2 is YFSETQ. The CDR3 spells CASSIVGQNTEAFF. CDR3 in DNA: TGCGCCAGCAGCATCGTCGGTCAGAACACTGAAGCTTTCTTT.

This chain connects TRBV5-1 to TRBJ2-7; 9 positions match TRBD1. The CDR3 loop spans 17 amino acids. V lost 0 bases, J lost 5 bases, and 12 bases stayed unmatched. CDR1 is SGHRS and CDR2 is YFSETQ in the germline V gene. CDR3 sequence: CASSLDTGTGGGNEQYF. For the CDR3, the DNA is TGCGCCAGCAGCTTGGATACGGGTACAGGGGGCGGGAACGAGCAGTACTTC.

This rearrangement joins TRBV18 to TRBJ2-4; weak D call: TRBD2 (6 bases). CDR1 and CDR2 (germline): KGHSH, LQKENI. The V end lost 4 bases, the J end lost 8 bases, and 18 bases lay between the germline ends. The CDR3 is 15 residues long. CDR3 residues: CASSQSAGSVDIQYF. In DNA form, the CDR3 reads TGTGCCAGCTCACAGTCAGCGGGTTCGGTAGACATTCAGTACTTC. Complete variable domain (other parts from reference TRBV18 and TRBJ2-4): NAGVMQNPRHLVRRRGQEARLRCSPMKGHSHVYWYRQLPEEGLKFMVYLQKENIIDESGMPKERFSAEFPKEGPSILRIQQVVRGDSAAYFCASSQSAGSVDIQYFGAGTRLSVL.

The chain carries TRBV27 and TRBJ2-7; weak D call: TRBD2 (5 bases). The CDR3 contains 14 residues. The V and J ends lost 5 bases and 7 bases respectively, with 18 bases between them. Germline CDR1 is MNHEY and CDR2 is SMNVEV (reference sequence). The CDR3: CASSLLGRSGEQYF. The CDR3 nucleotides read TGTGCCAGCAGTCTTTTAGGGCGATCGGGAGAGCAGTACTTC.

The V call is TRBV6-1, the J call TRBJ1-6; possible D gene TRBD1, 6 bases. V was clipped by 4 bases and J by 0 bases, with 19 bases between them. CDR1 and CDR2 from the germline V gene are MNHNS and SASEGT. The CDR3 extends over 19 amino acids. CDR3 bases: TGTGCCAGCAGTGTCATTGTGGGGCGAGGGGGCTCCTATAATTCACCCCTCCACTTT. It is translated as CASSVIVGRGGSYNSPLHF.

The J gene is TRBJ2-5, the V gene TRBV10-2; D may be TRBD1 (5 bases). The germline V and J ends were trimmed by 1 base and 2 bases, with 14 bases remaining between them. CDR1 and CDR2 from the germline V gene are WSHSY and SAAADI. The CDR3 length is 16 residues. DNA for the CDR3: TGCGCCAGCAGTGAGTGGGGTTATAGGGGACAAGAGACCCAGTACTTC. This codes for CASSEWGYRGQETQYF.

The CDR3 here is CASSFGSFGNYGYTF. CDR3 bases: TGTGCCAGCAGTTTTGGGAGTTTCGGTAACTATGGCTACACCTTC. The chain recombines TRBV28 with TRBJ1-2; D gene unclear. Germline V gene sequence: CDR1 MDHEN, CDR2 SYDVKM. Between the trimmed V and J ends, which lost 3 bases and 1 base, there was a span of 12 bases. The CDR3 length is 15 residues.

The chain joins TRBV27 to TRBJ1-5; D remains unclear. The CDR3 totals 15 residues. V lost 2 bases and J 2 bases, leaving 10 bases between the germline ends. Germline loops: CDR1 MNHEY, CDR2 SMNVEV (reference sequence). The chain's CDR3 is CASSLGTRGNQPQHF. The CDR3 DNA reads TGTGCCAGCAGTTTAGGTACAAGGGGCAATCAGCCCCAGCATTTT.

J is TRBJ2-4 and V is TRBV28, with D unresolved. The V end was cut by 6 bases, the J end by 7 bases, with 16 bases between. The CDR3 spans 14 residues. Per the germline V gene, CDR1 is MDHEN and CDR2 is SYDVKM. CDR3 DNA sequence: TGTGCCAGCAGCTCCGGGCATCACCGGAACATTCAGTACTTC. This gives the protein CASSSGHHRNIQYF.

V and J are TRBV11-2 and TRBJ1-2, with D tentatively TRBD1 (5 bases). Trimming left V 3 bases short and J 5 bases short, with 7 bases between. Germline CDR1 is SGHAT and CDR2 is FQNNGV. The CDR3 loop spans 12 amino acids. This CDR3 is CASSLEGYGYTF. Here the CDR3 DNA reads TGTGCCAGCAGCTTGGAGGGGTATGGCTACACCTTC.

J is TRBJ2-7 and V is TRBV28, with 7 bases identical to TRBD1. The CDR3 contains 14 residues. Per germline, CDR1 MDHEN and CDR2 SYDVKM. V shed 4 bases and J 1 base; nucleotides not matched to a gene: 4. CDR3 in DNA: TGTGCCAGCAGTTACCCGGGACAGTCCTACGAGCAGTACTTC. This sequence encodes CASSYPGQSYEQYF.

This chain connects TRBV5-1 to TRBJ2-1; the match to TRBD2 covers 14 bases. Unmatched junction bases numbered 7, after V lost 4 bases and J lost 7 bases. This CDR3 has 16 amino acids. Germline assignment: CDR1 SGHRS and CDR2 YFSETQ. The CDR3 loop is CASSLTGTSGGNEQFF. CDR3 in DNA: TGCGCCAGCAGCCTGACCGGGACTAGCGGGGGAAATGAGCAGTTCTTC.

The chain carries TRBV11-2 and TRBJ1-2; 7 bases align to TRBD1. Per the germline V gene, CDR1 is SGHAT and CDR2 is FQNNGV. Trimming cost V 2 bases and J 4 bases; bases outside gene matches: 1. The CDR3 contains 13 residues. DNA for the CDR3: TGTGCCAGCAGCTTACGGGACAGCTATGGCTACACCTTC. Its protein product is CASSLRDSYGYTF.